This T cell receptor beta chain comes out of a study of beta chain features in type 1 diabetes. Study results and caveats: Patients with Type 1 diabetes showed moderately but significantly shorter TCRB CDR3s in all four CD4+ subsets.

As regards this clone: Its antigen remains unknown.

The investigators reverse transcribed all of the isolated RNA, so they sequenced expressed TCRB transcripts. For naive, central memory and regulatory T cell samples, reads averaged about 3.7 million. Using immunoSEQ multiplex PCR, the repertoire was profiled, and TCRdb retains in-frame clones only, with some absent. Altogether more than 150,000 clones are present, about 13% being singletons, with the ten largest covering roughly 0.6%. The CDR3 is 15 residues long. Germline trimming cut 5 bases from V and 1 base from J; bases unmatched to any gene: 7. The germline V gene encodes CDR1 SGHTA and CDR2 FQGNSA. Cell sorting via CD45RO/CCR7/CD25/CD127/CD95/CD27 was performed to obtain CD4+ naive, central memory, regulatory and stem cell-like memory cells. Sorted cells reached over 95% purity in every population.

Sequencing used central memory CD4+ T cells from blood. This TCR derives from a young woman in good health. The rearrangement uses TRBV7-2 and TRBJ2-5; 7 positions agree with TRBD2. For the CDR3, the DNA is TGTGCCAGCAGCCGAGTGGGGGGGATCCAAGAGACCCAGTACTTC. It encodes CASSRVGGIQETQYF.